What follows are 14 T cell receptor beta chains derived from one specimen sequenced in a study of OX40 agonist ivuxolimab in advanced cancers. Sequenced by immunoSEQ multiplex PCR; TCRdb stores in-frame clones only, minus some. The sample includes some 50,000 clones, 81% seen only once; the top ten take 0.69%. Source: CD4+ or CD8+ T cells sorted from blood, taken in a trial of the OX40 agonist ivuxolimab. These receptors all stem from an adult with an advanced solid tumor such as melanoma, head and neck, liver or kidney cancer.

This chain connects TRBV11-1 to TRBJ2-6; 8 bases agree with TRBD2. Trimming cost V 4 bases and J 0 bases; bases outside gene matches: 2. Germline V gene lookup returns CDR1 SGHAT and CDR2 FQDESV (reference sequence). The CDR3 is made up of 16 amino acids. The CDR3 DNA follows: TGTGCCAGCAGCTCCGGGACTAGCTCTGGGGCCAACGTCCTGACTTTC. This codes for CASSSGTSSGANVLTF.

The CDR3 sequence is CASSPGQGTDTQYF. The CDR3 DNA reads TGTGCCAGCTCACCTGGACAGGGCACAGATACGCAGTATTTT. The rearrangement uses TRBV18 and TRBJ2-3, with 7 bases matching TRBD1. The V and J ends lost 3 bases and 1 base, in that order; junction bases with no gene match: 1. The CDR3 is 14 amino acids. Germline CDR1 and CDR2: KGHSH and LQKENI. The entire variable domain, with the rest obtained from reference TRBV18 and TRBJ2-3, is as follows: NAGVMQNPRHLVRRRGQEARLRCSPMKGHSHVYWYRQLPEEGLKFMVYLQKENIIDESGMPKERFSAEFPKEGPSILRIQQVVRGDSAAYFCASSPGQGTDTQYFGPGTRLTVL.

V and J are TRBV5-1 and TRBJ1-1; 10 bases align to TRBD1. With V trimmed by 5 bases and J by 4 bases, 5 bases remained unmatched. The CDR3 is 14 amino acids. Germline V CDR1 and CDR2: SGHRS, YFSETQ. The CDR3 DNA reads as TGCGCCAGCAGGGGGACAGGGGTTGCCACTGAAGCTTTCTTT. It encodes CASRGTGVATEAFF.

This chain links TRBV5-4 with TRBJ1-4; D call uncertain. Germline V gives CDR1 SGHNT, CDR2 YYREEE (reference sequence). The CDR3 runs 15 residues. V lost 3 bases to trimming and J lost 5 bases, with 14 bases between them. The DNA of the CDR3 is TGTGCCAGCAGCTCTATGCCAGGACCCAATGAAAAACTGTTTTTT. It specifies CASSSMPGPNEKLFF.

V and J are TRBV4-2 and TRBJ2-7; D is unresolved. V lost 0 bases and J 0 bases, leaving 9 bases between the germline ends. This CDR3 has 15 amino acids. The germline CDR1 and CDR2 sequences are LGHNA and YNFKEQ. The CDR3 DNA sequence: TGTGCCAGCAGCCAAGATCGGGTGAGCTCCTACGAGCAGTACTTC. As protein: CASSQDRVSSYEQYF.

V gene TRBV7-9 combines with J gene TRBJ2-5; 8 nucleotides line up with TRBD1. This CDR3 is built from 14 residues. After removal of 5 bases from V and 2 bases from J, the junction contained 4 bases not matched to a gene. The germline V gene encodes CDR1 SEHNR and CDR2 FQNEAQ (reference sequence). The CDR3 region is CASSRGQAQETQYF. The CDR3 coding sequence is TGTGCCAGCAGCCGGGGACAGGCGCAAGAGACCCAGTACTTC.

The rearrangement joins TRBV19 to TRBJ1-6; D is uncertain. The CDR3 is 12 amino acids. Germline V CDR1 and CDR2: LNHDA, SQIVND (reference sequence). V shed 3 bases and J shed 9 bases, with 6 bases lying between them. CDR3 loop: CASSIGSSPLHF. The CDR3, as DNA: TGTGCCAGTAGTATTGGGAGTTCACCCCTCCACTTT. The complete variable domain, with remaining parts taken from reference TRBV19 and TRBJ1-6, reads DGGITQSPKYLFRKEGQNVTLSCEQNLNHDAMYWYRQDPGQGLRLIYYSQIVNDFQKGDIAEGYSVSREKKESFPLTVTSAQKNPTAFYLCASSIGSSPLHFGNGTRLTVT.

The chain couples TRBV4-2 to TRBJ2-3; 8 bases match TRBD2. The CDR3 runs to 17 residues. V was pared by 0 bases and J by 7 bases, with 12 bases of the junction left unmatched. CDR1 LGHNA and CDR2 YNFKEQ come from the germline V gene. CDR3 nucleotides: TGTGCCAGCAGCCAAGAGAGGGGTCTTAGCGGGGTAAATACGCAGTATTTT. This gives the protein CASSQERGLSGVNTQYF.

The V call is TRBV6-6, the J call TRBJ2-6; unclear D gene. V lost 5 bases and J lost 4, with 9 bases in between. CDR3 length: 14 residues. The germline gives CDR1 MNHNY, CDR2 SVGAGI (reference sequence). The CDR3 loop is CASSTGRGANVLTF. DNA for the CDR3: TGTGCCAGCAGTACGGGCCGGGGGGCCAACGTCCTGACTTTC.

This sequence joins TRBV11-2 and TRBJ2-3; 10 bases are shared with TRBD2. The CDR3 runs to 16 residues. The germline gives CDR1 SGHAT, CDR2 FQNNGV. Trimming cost V 1 base and J 6 bases; bases outside gene matches: 7. The CDR3 region is CASSLAASGGSDTQYF. CDR3 coding DNA: TGTGCCAGCAGCTTAGCTGCTAGCGGGGGCTCGGATACGCAGTATTTT.

CDR3 sequence (DNA): TGTGCCAGCAGCCTCAGGGCGGGTATCACTGAAGCTTTCTTT. Translating it yields CASSLRAGITEAFF. The chain combines TRBV5-4 with TRBJ1-1; D may be TRBD1 (5 bases). Germline-derived CDR1 and CDR2 are SGHNT and YYREEE (reference sequence). With 4 bases removed from V and 4 bases from J, the gap between germline ends came to 14 bases. The CDR3 length is 14 residues.

Here the CDR3 reads CASSLGGDRAKGEQFF. CDR3 coding DNA: TGTGCCAGCAGCTTAGGAGGGGACAGGGCTAAAGGTGAGCAGTTCTTC. The chain couples TRBV11-3 to TRBJ2-1; the match to TRBD1 covers 9 bases. CDR1 is SGHNT, CDR2 YENEEA, per germline. After removal of 1 base from V and 9 bases from J, the junction contained 10 bases not matched to a gene. CDR3 length equals 16 residues.

The chain combines TRBV5-6 with TRBJ1-6; no firm D call. The V end was cut by 2 bases, the J end by 4 bases, with 7 bases between. The CDR3 runs to 14 residues. Germline V gene data show CDR1 as SGHDT and CDR2 as YYEEEE. CDR3 sequence reads: CASSLKQYNSPLHF. The DNA of the CDR3 is TGTGCCAGCAGCTTAAAACAATATAATTCACCCCTCCACTTT.

V is TRBV27 and J is TRBJ1-5; D might be TRBD1 (5 bases). The germline V gene encodes CDR1 MNHEY and CDR2 SMNVEV (reference sequence). The CDR3 covers 13 residues. V lost 8 bases and J lost 4, with 12 bases in between. The CDR3 DNA reads as TGTGCCAGCGGGGGGTCAGTAAATCAGCCCCAGCATTTT. The encoded protein is CASGGSVNQPQHF.